What follows are 23 T cell receptor beta chains derived from one specimen sequenced in a study of graft-versus-host responses after intestinal transplantation. Sequencing was performed with immunoSEQ multiplex PCR; in TCRdb, only in-frame clones are kept and a portion is missing. The sample includes under 130,000 clones, 93% of them seen just once. These receptors lack a known antigen. The sequencing used unstimulated CD8+ T cells sorted from spleen or lymph node cells, collected before intestinal transplant. The receptors stem from a human donor who received an intestinal transplant.

The chain is built from TRBV13 and TRBJ2-1, with a possible D match to TRBD2 (7 bases). V shed 5 bases and J shed 7 bases, with 12 bases lying between them. Germline lookup yields CDR1 PRHDT and CDR2 FYEKMQ (reference sequence). The CDR3 runs 13 residues. CDR3 in amino acids: CASSRGAQNEQFF. CDR3 coding DNA: TGTGCCAGCAGCCGGGGGGCCCAAAATGAGCAGTTCTTC. The whole variable domain, filled in from reference TRBV13 and TRBJ2-1, reads AAGVIQSPRHLIKEKRETATLKCYPIPRHDTVYWYQQGPGQDPQFLISFYEKMQSDKGSIPDRFSAQQFSDYHSELNMSSLELGDSALYFCASSRGAQNEQFFGPGTRLTVL.

The gene calls are TRBV7-7 and TRBJ2-2; maybe TRBD2 (5 bases). The CDR3 extends over 14 amino acids. Germline V lookup: CDR1 SSHAT, CDR2 FNYEAQ (reference sequence). V lost 5 bases and J lost 6, with 13 bases in between. The CDR3 reads CASSSGRGPGELFF. CDR3 nucleotide sequence: TGTGCCAGCAGCAGCGGCAGAGGCCCCGGGGAGCTGTTTTTT.

This chain joins TRBV27 and TRBJ2-5, with D unresolved. There are 13 residues in the CDR3. The V end was cut by 1 base, the J end by 3 bases, with 6 bases between. CDR1 is MNHEY, CDR2 SMNVEV, per germline (reference sequence). CDR3 in DNA: TGTGCCAGCAGTTTATTCGGAAAAGAGACCCAGTACTTC. Protein sequence: CASSLFGKETQYF.

There are a few counts of this clone. The rearrangement uses TRBV6-7 and TRBJ1-4, with D uncertain. TRBV6-7 is reported as an ORF; its role is uncertain. Trimming removed 0 bases at V and 4 bases at J, with 6 bases between. This CDR3 is built from 14 residues. CDR3 nucleotides: TGTGCCAGCAGTTACTCGACTTATAATGAAAAACTGTTTTTT. Translating gives CASSYSTYNEKLFF.

This chain connects TRBV19 to TRBJ2-1; 14 nucleotides align to TRBD2. The germline V gene encodes CDR1 LNHDA and CDR2 SQIVND (reference sequence). The CDR3 has 16 residues. J gave up 9 bases and V 3 bases, and 7 bases lay outside the gene matches. In DNA form, the CDR3 reads TGTGCCAGTAGTATGAGACTAGCGGGGGGGCGCGGTGAGCAGTTCTTC. Amino acid sequence: CASSMRLAGGRGEQFF.

On this clone itself: Within the sample, other DNA sequences also encode this same CDR3. The chain recombines TRBV15 with TRBJ2-5; D is unresolved. There are 11 residues in the CDR3. Per germline, CDR1 LNHNV and CDR2 YYDKDF (reference sequence). V lost 0 bases to trimming and J lost 5 bases, with 1 base between them. This CDR3 is CATSREETQYF. For the CDR3, the DNA is TGTGCCACCAGCAGAGAGGAGACCCAGTACTTC.

The V call is TRBV29-1, the J call TRBJ2-2; 9 bases map to TRBD1. Germline CDR1 reads SQVTM; CDR2 reads ANQGSEA. Trimming at V came to 4 bases and at J to 3 bases, leaving 6 bases not matched to a gene. The CDR3 sequence is 15 residues long. CDR3 in DNA: TGCAGCGTTGTACGACAGGGGGACTACACCGGGGAGCTGTTTTTT. Its protein is CSVVRQGDYTGELFF.

This chain connects TRBV19 to TRBJ2-1; D is unresolved. The V end was cut by 1 base, the J end by 5 bases, with 15 bases between. The length of the CDR3 is 16 residues. CDR1 is LNHDA, CDR2 SQIVND, per germline (reference sequence). The CDR3 is CASSIGRATWNNEQFF. CDR3 coding DNA: TGTGCCAGTAGTATAGGAAGGGCCACCTGGAACAATGAGCAGTTCTTC.

On this clone: An end of the junction differs from the germline gene, which may be a read error. This chain connects TRBV2 to TRBJ2-1; the match to TRBD2 covers 11 bases. This CDR3 contains 15 residues. In germline, CDR1 is SNHLY, CDR2 FYNNEI. The CDR3: CASREGTSGYNEQFF. The CDR3 DNA follows: TGTGCCAGCAGGGAAGGGACTAGCGGTTACAATGAGCAGTTCTTC. The full variable domain, its missing parts supplied by reference TRBV2 and TRBJ2-1, is EPEVTQTPSHQVTQMGQEVILRCVPISNHLYFYWYRQILGQKVEFLVSFYNNEISEKSEIFDDQFSVERPDGSNFTLKIRSTKLEDSAMYFCASREGTSGYNEQFFGPGTRLTVL.

J is TRBJ2-7 and V is TRBV11-3; D may be TRBD2 (5 bases). CDR3 length equals 14 residues. The V end was cut by 0 bases, the J end by 2 bases, with 8 bases between. Germline loops: CDR1 SGHNT, CDR2 YENEEA. CDR3 sequence: CASSLDEGAYEQYF. In DNA form, the CDR3 reads TGTGCCAGCAGCTTAGACGAGGGAGCCTACGAGCAGTACTTC. The full variable domain, in which reference TRBV11-3 and TRBJ2-7 provide the parts outside the CDR3, is EAGVVQSPRYKIIEKKQPVAFWCNPISGHNTLYWYLQNLGQGPELLIRYENEEAVDDSQLPKDRFSAERLKGVDSTLKIQPAELGDSAVYLCASSLDEGAYEQYFGPGTRLTVT.

The chain recombines TRBV5-6 with TRBJ2-1; 8 nucleotides align to TRBD2. Germline V CDR1 and CDR2: SGHDT, YYEEEE. The junction had 10 bases not matched to a gene; V was cut back by 6 bases and J by 5 bases. The CDR3 has 15 amino acids. CDR3 residues: CASNLAGGVNNEQFF. For the CDR3, the DNA is TGTGCCAGCAACCTCGCGGGGGGAGTTAACAATGAGCAGTTCTTC.

This chain links TRBV2 with TRBJ2-5; D is perhaps TRBD1 (7 bases). The germline gives CDR1 SNHLY, CDR2 FYNNEI. This CDR3 has 15 residues. Trimming removed 3 bases from V and 4 bases from J, with 15 bases in between. The CDR3 DNA reads TGTGCCAGCAGTGATTATCAGGGGGGTATAGAGACCCAGTACTTC. The encoded protein is CASSDYQGGIETQYF. Filled out from reference TRBV2 and TRBJ2-5, the complete variable domain reads EPEVTQTPSHQVTQMGQEVILRCVPISNHLYFYWYRQILGQKVEFLVSFYNNEISEKSEIFDDQFSVERPDGSNFTLKIRSTKLEDSAMYFCASSDYQGGIETQYFGPGTRLLVL.

The chain joins TRBV10-1 to TRBJ2-1; the D is unclear. Trimming removed 3 bases at V and 5 bases at J, with 8 bases between. Germline CDR1 reads WNHNN; CDR2 reads SYGVQD (reference sequence). The CDR3 is 13 residues long. The CDR3: CASSDYTDNEQFF. CDR3 coding DNA: TGCGCCAGCAGTGACTACACTGACAATGAGCAGTTCTTC.

The chain couples TRBV7-9 to TRBJ2-1, with 7 bases lining up with TRBD1. V lost 3 bases, J lost 5 bases, and 4 bases stayed unmatched. The CDR3 is made up of 14 amino acids. Germline CDR1 is SEHNR and CDR2 is FQNEAQ (reference sequence). As DNA, the CDR3 is TGTGCCAGCAGCTTGGGGACAGTCCACAATGAGCAGTTCTTC. Protein sequence: CASSLGTVHNEQFF.

In its sample, this clone was seen once. The genes are TRBV10-3 and TRBJ1-1; perhaps TRBD1 as D (5 bases). There are 14 residues in the CDR3. V gave up 6 bases and J gave up 0 bases, with 11 bases separating them. Germline CDR1 is ENHRY and CDR2 is SYGVKD. CDR3 DNA sequence: TGTGCCATCAGAGGGGAAAATTTGAACACTGAAGCTTTCTTT. Its translation: CAIRGENLNTEAFF.

This chain joins TRBV4-1 and TRBJ2-7; D perhaps matches TRBD1 (6 bases). V was pared by 4 bases and J by 3 bases, with 13 bases between. The germline V gene encodes CDR1 MGHRA and CDR2 YSYEKL. The CDR3 loop spans 14 amino acids. CDR3 residues: CASSPPGTYYEQYF. The CDR3 bases are TGCGCCAGCAGCCCCCCGGGGACATACTACGAGCAGTACTTC.

This clone was counted a single time. The chain joins TRBV19 to TRBJ2-2, with D hard to call. The germline gives CDR1 LNHDA, CDR2 SQIVND (reference sequence). This CDR3 comprises 11 residues. Trimming pared 7 bases from V and 9 bases from J, leaving 9 bases between. This CDR3 is CASNSGWELFF. CDR3 coding DNA: TGTGCCAGTAACAGTGGGTGGGAGCTGTTTTTT.

This chain uses TRBV6-6 with TRBJ2-7; a weak D match, TRBD1 (7 bases). CDR3 length: 13 amino acids. The ends were cut back, 2 bases at V and 7 bases at J, with 12 bases in the middle. CDR1 is MNHNY, CDR2 SVGAGI, per germline (reference sequence). The CDR3 region is CASSYGGGGEQYF. The CDR3 DNA is TGTGCCAGCAGTTACGGAGGGGGCGGAGAGCAGTACTTC.

V and J are TRBV20-1 and TRBJ1-1; tentatively, D is TRBD1 (6 bases). The V gene's germline CDR1 is DFQATT and CDR2 SNEGSKA (reference sequence). The CDR3 length is 11 residues. The V end was cut by 6 bases, the J end by 5 bases, with 10 bases between. The CDR3 sequence: CSAKGGTEAFF. CDR3 nucleotides: TGCAGTGCAAAAGGGGGGACTGAAGCTTTCTTT.

The chain joins TRBV9 to TRBJ1-3; D not resolved. Germline V lookup: CDR1 SGDLS, CDR2 YYNGEE. The V and J ends lost 4 bases and 3 bases respectively, with 14 bases between them. This CDR3 region has 15 residues. In DNA form, the CDR3 reads TGTGCCAGCAGCCCTACTCTTGTGGTTGGAAACACCATATATTTT. This sequence encodes CASSPTLVVGNTIYF.

This rearrangement joins TRBV2 to TRBJ1-4; D is uncertain. There are 15 residues in the CDR3. CDR1 is SNHLY, CDR2 FYNNEI, per germline. V was pared by 2 bases and J by 0 bases, with 7 bases between. In DNA, the CDR3 is TGTGCCAGCAGTGAATGGTTTGCAACTAATGAAAAACTGTTTTTT. It translates to CASSEWFATNEKLFF.

This clone was seen a few times. V and J are TRBV11-2 and TRBJ2-5; no clear D gene. The ends were cut back, 3 bases at V and 5 bases at J, with 4 bases in the middle. The CDR3 is 11 residues long. Germline CDR1 is SGHAT and CDR2 is FQNNGV. The CDR3 DNA reads as TGTGCCAGCAGCTTCGATGAGACCCAGTACTTC. Protein sequence: CASSFDETQYF.

The chain employs TRBV2 and TRBJ2-1, with TRBD2 matching over 11 bases. Germline V gene data show CDR1 as SNHLY and CDR2 as FYNNEI. The CDR3 has 15 residues. J gave up 3 bases and V 5 bases, and 3 bases lay outside the gene matches. CDR3 in DNA: TGTGCCAGCAGTCCTACTAGCGGGGGCTACAATGAGCAGTTCTTC. Amino acids: CASSPTSGGYNEQFF.